The clone carrying this T cell receptor beta chain was counted a single time. The antigen remains unidentified. The entry originates in a study of blood T cells in healthy people across ages. Study in general: Capture via template switching afforded approximately one barcoded beta molecule per two T cells. General observations from the study: The study found TCR beta diversity correlated strongly with naive T cell percentage.

Then a second PCR, running about 6 to 11 cycles, was carried out with a sample-barcoded 5' primer and a J-beta primer mix. One entry per CDR3 protein results from TCRdb running MiXCR on the 5' RACE reads. The sample contains 600,000 to 850,000 distinct CDR3 sequences, about 25% of which appear only once. The CDR3 has 16 amino acids. V lost 0 bases and J lost 0, with 12 bases in between. Per germline, CDR1 SQVTM and CDR2 ANQGSEA. These data were also reused for a study on T cells of mothers and their children.

This TCR was recovered from a boy between 5 and 17 years old in good health. J is TRBJ2-1 and V is TRBV29-1; D gene uncertain. What was sequenced was blood. CDR3 nucleotide sequence: TGCAGCGTTGAAGATGCCCGCGATAGCTCCTACAATGAGCAGTTCTTC. Translating it yields CSVEDARDSSYNEQFF.